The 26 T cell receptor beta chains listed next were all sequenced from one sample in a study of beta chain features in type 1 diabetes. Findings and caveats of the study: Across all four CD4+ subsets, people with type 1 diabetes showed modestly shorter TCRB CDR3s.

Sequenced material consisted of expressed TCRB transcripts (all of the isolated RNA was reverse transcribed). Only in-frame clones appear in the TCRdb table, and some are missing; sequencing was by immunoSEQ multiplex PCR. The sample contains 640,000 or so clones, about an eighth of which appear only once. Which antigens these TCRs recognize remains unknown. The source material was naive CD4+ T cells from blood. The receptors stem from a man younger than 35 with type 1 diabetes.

CDR3 region: CASTAIVGQGSYGYTF. In nucleotides, the CDR3 is TGTGCCAGCACCGCAATAGTGGGACAGGGATCCTATGGCTACACCTTC. The rearrangement uses TRBV6-6 and TRBJ1-2; TRBD1 aligns across 9 bases. J lost 4 bases, V lost 7 bases, and 13 bases had no gene match. The CDR3 runs to 16 residues. Per the germline V gene, CDR1 is MNHNY and CDR2 is SVGAGI (reference sequence).

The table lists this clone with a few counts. CDR3 sequence reads: CASSRTAQLPYNSPLHF. The CDR3 bases are TGCGCCAGCAGTAGGACTGCCCAATTGCCCTATAATTCACCCCTCCACTTT. V usage is TRBV23-1 and J usage is TRBJ1-6, with D unresolved. TRBV23-1 is an ORF for which the function is uncertain. The CDR3 runs 17 residues. The V end lost 5 bases, the J end lost 2 bases, and 16 bases lay between the germline ends.

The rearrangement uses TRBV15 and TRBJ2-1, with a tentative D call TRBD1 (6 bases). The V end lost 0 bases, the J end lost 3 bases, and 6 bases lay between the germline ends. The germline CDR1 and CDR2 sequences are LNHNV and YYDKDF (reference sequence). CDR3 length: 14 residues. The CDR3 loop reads CATSREGGYNEQFF. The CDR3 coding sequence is TGTGCCACCAGCAGAGAAGGGGGCTACAATGAGCAGTTCTTC.

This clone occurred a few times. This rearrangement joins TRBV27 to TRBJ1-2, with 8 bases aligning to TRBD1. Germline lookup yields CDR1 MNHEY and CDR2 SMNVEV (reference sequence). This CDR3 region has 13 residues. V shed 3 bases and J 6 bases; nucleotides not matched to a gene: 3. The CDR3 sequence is CASSLHRGDGYTF. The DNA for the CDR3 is TGTGCCAGCAGTTTGCACAGGGGGGATGGCTACACCTTC.

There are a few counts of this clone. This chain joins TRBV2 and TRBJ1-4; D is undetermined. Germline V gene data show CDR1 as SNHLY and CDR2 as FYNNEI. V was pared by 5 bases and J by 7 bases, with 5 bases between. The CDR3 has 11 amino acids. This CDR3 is CASSHSEKLFF. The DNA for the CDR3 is TGTGCCAGCAGTCACAGTGAAAAACTGTTTTTT.

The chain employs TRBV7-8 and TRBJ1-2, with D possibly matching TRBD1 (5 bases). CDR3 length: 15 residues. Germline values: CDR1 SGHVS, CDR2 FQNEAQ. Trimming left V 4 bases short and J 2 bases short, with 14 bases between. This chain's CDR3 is CASSSEGIGNYGYTF. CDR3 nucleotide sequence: TGTGCCAGCAGCTCCGAGGGGATAGGGAACTATGGCTACACCTTC.

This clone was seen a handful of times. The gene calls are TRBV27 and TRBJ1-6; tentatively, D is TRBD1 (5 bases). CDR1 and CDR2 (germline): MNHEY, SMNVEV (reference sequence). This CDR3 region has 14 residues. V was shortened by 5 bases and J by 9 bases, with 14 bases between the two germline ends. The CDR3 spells CASSPGGIPSPLHF. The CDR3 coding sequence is TGTGCCAGCAGTCCCGGGGGGATACCTTCACCCCTCCACTTT.

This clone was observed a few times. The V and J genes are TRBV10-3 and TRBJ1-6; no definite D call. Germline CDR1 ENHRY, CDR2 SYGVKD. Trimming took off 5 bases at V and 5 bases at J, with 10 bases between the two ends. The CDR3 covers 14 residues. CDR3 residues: CAISTKVDNSPLHF. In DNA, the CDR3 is TGTGCCATCAGTACGAAGGTTGATAATTCACCCCTCCACTTT.

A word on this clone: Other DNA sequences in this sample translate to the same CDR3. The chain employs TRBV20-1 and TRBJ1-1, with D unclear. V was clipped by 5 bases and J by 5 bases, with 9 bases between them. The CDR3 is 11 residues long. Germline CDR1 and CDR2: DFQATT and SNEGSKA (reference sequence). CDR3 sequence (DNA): TGCAGTGCTCCCCGGGGAACTGAAGCTTTCTTT. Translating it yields CSAPRGTEAFF.

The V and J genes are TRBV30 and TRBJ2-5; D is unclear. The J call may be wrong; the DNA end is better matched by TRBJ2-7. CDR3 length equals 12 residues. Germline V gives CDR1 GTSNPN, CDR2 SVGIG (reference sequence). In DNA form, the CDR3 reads TGTGCCTGGAGTGCCACTGTGGCCGAGCAGTACTTC. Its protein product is CAWSATVAEQYF.

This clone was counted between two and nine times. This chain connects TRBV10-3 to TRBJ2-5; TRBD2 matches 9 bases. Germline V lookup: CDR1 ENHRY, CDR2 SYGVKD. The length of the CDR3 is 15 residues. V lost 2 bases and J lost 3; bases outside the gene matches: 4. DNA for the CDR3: TGTGCCATCAGTGAGCGCGGGGGGGCCGAAGAGACCCAGTACTTC. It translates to CAISERGGAEETQYF.

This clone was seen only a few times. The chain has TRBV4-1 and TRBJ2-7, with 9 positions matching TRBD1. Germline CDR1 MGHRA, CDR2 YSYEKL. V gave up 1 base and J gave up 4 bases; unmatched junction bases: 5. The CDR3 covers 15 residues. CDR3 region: CASSQGGTGSYEQYF. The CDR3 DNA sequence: TGCGCCAGCAGCCAAGGGGGGACAGGGAGTTACGAGCAGTACTTC.

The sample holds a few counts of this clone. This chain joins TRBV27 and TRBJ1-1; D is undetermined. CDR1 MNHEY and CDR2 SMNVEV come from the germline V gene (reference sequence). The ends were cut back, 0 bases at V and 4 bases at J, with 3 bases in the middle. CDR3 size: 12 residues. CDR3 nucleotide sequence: TGTGCCAGCAGTTTATCGGTCACTGAAGCTTTCTTT. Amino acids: CASSLSVTEAFF.

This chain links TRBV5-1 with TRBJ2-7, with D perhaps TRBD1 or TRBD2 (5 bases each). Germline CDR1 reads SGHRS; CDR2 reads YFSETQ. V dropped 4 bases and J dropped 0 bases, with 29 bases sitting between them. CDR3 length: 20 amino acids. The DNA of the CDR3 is TGCGCCAGCAGCGACGTCAGGGTCAGGGCTCCTAATGCGGGCTCCTACGAGCAGTACTTC. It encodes CASSDVRVRAPNAGSYEQYF. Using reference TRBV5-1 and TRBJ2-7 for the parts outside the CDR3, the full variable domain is KAGVTQTPRYLIKTRGQQVTLSCSPISGHRSVSWYQQTPGQGLQFLFEYFSETQRNKGNFPGRFSGRQFSNSRSEMNVSTLELGDSALYLCASSDVRVRAPNAGSYEQYFGPGTRLTVT.

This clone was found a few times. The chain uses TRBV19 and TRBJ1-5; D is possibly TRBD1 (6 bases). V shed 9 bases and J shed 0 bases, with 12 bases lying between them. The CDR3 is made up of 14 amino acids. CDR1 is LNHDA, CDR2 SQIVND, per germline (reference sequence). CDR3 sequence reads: CASQRGFSNQPQHF. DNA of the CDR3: TGTGCCAGCCAAAGGGGGTTTAGCAATCAGCCCCAGCATTTT. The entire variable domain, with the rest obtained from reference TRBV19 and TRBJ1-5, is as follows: DGGITQSPKYLFRKEGQNVTLSCEQNLNHDAMYWYRQDPGQGLRLIYYSQIVNDFQKGDIAEGYSVSREKKESFPLTVTSAQKNPTAFYLCASQRGFSNQPQHFGDGTRLSIL.

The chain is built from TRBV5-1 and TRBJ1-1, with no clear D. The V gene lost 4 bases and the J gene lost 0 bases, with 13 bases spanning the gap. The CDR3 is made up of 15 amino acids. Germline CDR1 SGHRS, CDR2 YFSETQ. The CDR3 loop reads CASSTLGPMNTEAFF. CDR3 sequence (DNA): TGCGCCAGCAGCACGCTTGGCCCCATGAACACTGAAGCTTTCTTT.

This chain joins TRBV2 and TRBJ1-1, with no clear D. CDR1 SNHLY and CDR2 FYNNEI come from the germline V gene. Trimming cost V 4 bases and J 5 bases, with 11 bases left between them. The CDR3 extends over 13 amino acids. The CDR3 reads CASSVLFQTEAFF. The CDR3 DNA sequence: TGTGCCAGCAGTGTTTTGTTTCAGACTGAAGCTTTCTTT.

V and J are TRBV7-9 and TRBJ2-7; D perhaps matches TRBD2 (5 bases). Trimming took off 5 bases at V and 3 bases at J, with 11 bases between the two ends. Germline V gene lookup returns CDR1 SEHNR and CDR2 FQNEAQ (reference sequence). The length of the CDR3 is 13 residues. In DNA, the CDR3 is TGTGCCAGCAGCACTAGTGCCCACTACGAGCAGTACTTC. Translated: CASSTSAHYEQYF.

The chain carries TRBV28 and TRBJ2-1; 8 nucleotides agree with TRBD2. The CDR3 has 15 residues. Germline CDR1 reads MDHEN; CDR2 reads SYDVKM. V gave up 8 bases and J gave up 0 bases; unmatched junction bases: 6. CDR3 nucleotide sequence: TGTGCCAGCCAAACAGCGGGGGTCTCCTACAATGAGCAGTTCTTC. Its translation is CASQTAGVSYNEQFF.

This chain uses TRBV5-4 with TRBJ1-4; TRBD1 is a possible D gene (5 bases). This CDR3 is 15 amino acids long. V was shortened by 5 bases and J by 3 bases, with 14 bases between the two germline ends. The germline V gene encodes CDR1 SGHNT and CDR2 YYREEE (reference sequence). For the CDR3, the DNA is TGTGCCAGCAGAATAAAGGGGTCGGCTAATGAAAAACTGTTTTTT. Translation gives CASRIKGSANEKLFF. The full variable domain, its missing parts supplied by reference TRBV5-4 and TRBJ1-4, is ETGVTQSPTHLIKTRGQQVTLRCSSQSGHNTVSWYQQALGQGPQFIFQYYREEENGRGNFPPRFSGLQFPNYSSELNVNALELDDSALYLCASRIKGSANEKLFFGSGTQLSVL.

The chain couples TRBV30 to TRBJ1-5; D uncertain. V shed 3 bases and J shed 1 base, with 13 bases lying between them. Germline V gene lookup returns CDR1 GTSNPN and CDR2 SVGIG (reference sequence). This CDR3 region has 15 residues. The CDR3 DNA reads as TGTGCCTGGAGCCTACCTGGACGGAGCAATCAGCCCCAGCATTTT. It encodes CAWSLPGRSNQPQHF.

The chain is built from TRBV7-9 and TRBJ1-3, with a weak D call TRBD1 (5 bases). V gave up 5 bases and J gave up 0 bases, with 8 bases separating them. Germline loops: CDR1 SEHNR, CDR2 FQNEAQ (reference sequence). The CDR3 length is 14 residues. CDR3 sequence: CASSRGGSGNTIYF. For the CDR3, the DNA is TGTGCCAGCAGCCGCGGGGGCTCTGGAAACACCATATATTTT.

The CDR3 here is CASSGGTGTDQYF. The CDR3 DNA is TGTGCCAGCAGCGGTGGGACAGGGACGGATCAGTACTTC. This chain connects TRBV7-9 to TRBJ2-7; 9 bases agree with TRBD1. V dropped 5 bases and J dropped 10; count of bases not matched to a gene: 9. CDR1 is SEHNR and CDR2 is FQNEAQ in the germline V gene (reference sequence). The CDR3 sequence is 13 residues long.

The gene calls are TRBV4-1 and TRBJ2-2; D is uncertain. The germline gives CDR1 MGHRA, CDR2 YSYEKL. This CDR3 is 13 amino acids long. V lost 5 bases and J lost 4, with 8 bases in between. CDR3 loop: CASSTWGTGELFF. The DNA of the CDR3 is TGCGCCAGCAGCACTTGGGGCACCGGGGAGCTGTTTTTT.

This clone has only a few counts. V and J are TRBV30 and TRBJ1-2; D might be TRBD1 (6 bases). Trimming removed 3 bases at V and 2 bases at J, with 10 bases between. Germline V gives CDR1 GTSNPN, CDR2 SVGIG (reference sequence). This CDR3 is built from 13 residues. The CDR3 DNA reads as TGTGCCTGGAGCCCGGACAGCAACTATGGCTACACCTTC. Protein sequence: CAWSPDSNYGYTF.

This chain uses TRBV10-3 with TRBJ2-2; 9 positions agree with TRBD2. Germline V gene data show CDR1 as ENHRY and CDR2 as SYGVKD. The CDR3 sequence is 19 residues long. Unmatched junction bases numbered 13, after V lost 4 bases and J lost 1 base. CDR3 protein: CAISGSVVAGEKNTGELFF. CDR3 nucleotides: TGTGCCATCAGTGGGTCGGTGGTAGCGGGGGAGAAGAACACCGGGGAGCTGTTTTTT.